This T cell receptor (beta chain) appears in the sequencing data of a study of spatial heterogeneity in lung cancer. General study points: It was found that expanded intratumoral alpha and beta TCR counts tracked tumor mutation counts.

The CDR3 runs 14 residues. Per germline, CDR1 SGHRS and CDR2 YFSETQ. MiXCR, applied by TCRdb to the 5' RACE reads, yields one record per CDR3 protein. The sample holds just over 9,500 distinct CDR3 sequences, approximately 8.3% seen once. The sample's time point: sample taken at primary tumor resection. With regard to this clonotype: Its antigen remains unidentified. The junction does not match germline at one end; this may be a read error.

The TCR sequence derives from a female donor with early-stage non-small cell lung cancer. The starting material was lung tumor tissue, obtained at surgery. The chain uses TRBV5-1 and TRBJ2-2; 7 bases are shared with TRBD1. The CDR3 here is CASSSTGNIGELFF. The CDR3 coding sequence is TGCGCCAGCAGCTCGACAGGGAACATCGGGGAGCTGTTTTTT.